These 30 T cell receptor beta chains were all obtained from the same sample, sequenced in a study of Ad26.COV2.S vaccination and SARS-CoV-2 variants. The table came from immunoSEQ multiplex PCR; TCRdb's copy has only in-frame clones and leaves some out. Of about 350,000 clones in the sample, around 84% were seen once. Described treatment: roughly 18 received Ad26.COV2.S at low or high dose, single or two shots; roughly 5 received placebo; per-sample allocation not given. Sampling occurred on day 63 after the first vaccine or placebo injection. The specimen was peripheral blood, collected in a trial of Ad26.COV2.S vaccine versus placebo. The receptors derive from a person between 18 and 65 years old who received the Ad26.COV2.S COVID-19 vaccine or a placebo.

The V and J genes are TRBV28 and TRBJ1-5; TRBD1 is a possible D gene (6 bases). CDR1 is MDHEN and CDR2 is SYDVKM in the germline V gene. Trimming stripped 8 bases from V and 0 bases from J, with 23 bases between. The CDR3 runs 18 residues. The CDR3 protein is CASGLRDILSYSNQPQHF. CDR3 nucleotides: TGTGCCAGCGGACTCCGGGACATATTGTCCTATAGCAATCAGCCCCAGCATTTT.

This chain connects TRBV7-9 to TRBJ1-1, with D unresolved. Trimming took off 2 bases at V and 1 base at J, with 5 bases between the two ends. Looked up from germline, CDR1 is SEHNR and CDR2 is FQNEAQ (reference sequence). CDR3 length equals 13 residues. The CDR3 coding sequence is TGTGCCAGCAGCTTATATGGGAACACTGAAGCTTTCTTT. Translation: CASSLYGNTEAFF.

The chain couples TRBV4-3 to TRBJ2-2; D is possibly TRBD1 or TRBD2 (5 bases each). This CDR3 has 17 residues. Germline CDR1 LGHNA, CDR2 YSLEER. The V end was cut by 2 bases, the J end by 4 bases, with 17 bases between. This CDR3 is CASSQLHRGVGTGELFF. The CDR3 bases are TGCGCCAGCAGCCAACTCCACAGAGGGGTCGGCACCGGGGAGCTGTTTTTT.

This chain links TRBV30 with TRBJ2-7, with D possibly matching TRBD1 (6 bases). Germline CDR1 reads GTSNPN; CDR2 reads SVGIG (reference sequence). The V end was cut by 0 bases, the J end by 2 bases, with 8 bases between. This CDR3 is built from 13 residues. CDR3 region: CAWSVGGAYEQYF. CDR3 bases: TGTGCCTGGAGTGTTGGGGGCGCCTACGAGCAGTACTTC.

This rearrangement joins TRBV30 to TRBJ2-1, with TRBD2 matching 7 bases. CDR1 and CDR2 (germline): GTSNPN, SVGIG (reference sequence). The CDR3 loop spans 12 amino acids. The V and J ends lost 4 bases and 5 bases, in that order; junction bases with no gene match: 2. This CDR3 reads CAWTREDNEQFF. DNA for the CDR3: TGTGCCTGGACCCGGGAGGACAATGAGCAGTTCTTC.

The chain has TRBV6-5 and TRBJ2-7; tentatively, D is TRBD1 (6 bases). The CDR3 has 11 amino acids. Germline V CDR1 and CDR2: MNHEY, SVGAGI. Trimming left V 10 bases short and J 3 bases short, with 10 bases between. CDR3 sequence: CATRGVYEQYF. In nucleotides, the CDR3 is TGTGCCACCAGGGGCGTCTACGAGCAGTACTTC.

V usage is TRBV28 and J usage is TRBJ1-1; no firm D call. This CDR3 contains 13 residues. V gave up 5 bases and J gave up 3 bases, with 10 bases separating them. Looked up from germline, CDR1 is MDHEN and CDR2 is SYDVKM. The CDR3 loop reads CASSLGTYTEAFF. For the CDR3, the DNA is TGTGCCAGCAGTCTGGGAACCTACACTGAAGCTTTCTTT.

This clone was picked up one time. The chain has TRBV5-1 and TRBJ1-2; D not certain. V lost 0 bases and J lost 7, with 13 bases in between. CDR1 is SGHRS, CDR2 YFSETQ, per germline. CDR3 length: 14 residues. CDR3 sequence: CASSLVEGNGGYTF. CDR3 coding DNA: TGCGCCAGCAGCTTGGTAGAGGGAAACGGTGGCTACACCTTC.

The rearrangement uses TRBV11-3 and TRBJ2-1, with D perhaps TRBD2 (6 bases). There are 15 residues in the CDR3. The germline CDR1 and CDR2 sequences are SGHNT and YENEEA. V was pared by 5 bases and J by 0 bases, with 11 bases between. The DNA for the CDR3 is TGTGCCAGCAGCCTCGGGGGAGCCTCCTACAATGAGCAGTTCTTC. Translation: CASSLGGASYNEQFF.

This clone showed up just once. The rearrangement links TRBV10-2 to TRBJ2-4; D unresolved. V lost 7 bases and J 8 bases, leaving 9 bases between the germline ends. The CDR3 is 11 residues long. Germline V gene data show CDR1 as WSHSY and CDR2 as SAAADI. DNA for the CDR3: TGCGCCAGCATGAACAAGGACATTCAGTACTTC. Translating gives CASMNKDIQYF.

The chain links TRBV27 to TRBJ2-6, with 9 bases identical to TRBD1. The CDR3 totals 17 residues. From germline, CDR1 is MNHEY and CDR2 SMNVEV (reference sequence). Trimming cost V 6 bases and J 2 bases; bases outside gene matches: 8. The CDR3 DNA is TGTGCCAGCAGCAACAGGGGGCGGTCGGCTGGGGCCAACGTCCTGACTTTC. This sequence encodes CASSNRGRSAGANVLTF.

This CDR3 reads CASSPRGRAGTEAFF. CDR3 DNA: TGTGCCAGCAGCCCGAGGGGCAGGGCGGGAACTGAAGCTTTCTTT. This chain joins TRBV3-1 (or the pseudogene TRBV3-2) and TRBJ1-1; possible D gene TRBD1, 5 bases. V lost 4 bases and J 5 bases, leaving 17 bases between the germline ends. The length of the CDR3 is 15 residues. CDR1 and CDR2 from the germline V gene are LGHDT and YNNKEL (reference sequence).

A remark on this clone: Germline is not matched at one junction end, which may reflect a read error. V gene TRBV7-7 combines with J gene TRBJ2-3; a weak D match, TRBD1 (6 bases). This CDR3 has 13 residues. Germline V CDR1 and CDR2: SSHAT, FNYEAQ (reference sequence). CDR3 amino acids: CASSPGGTDTQYF. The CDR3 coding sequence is TGTGCTAGCAGCCCAGGGGGCACAGATACGCAGTATTTT. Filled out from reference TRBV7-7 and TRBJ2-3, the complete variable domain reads GAGVSQSPRYKVTKRGQDVTLRCDPISSHATLYWYQQALGQGPEFLTYFNYEAQPDKSGLPSDRFSAERPEGSISTLTIQRTEQRDSAMYRCASSPGGTDTQYFGPGTRLTVL.

The CDR3 reads CASSGTSGSPGELFF. Here the CDR3 DNA reads TGTGCCAGCAGTGGGACTAGCGGGAGTCCCGGGGAGCTGTTTTTT. The rearrangement links TRBV2 to TRBJ2-2; TRBD2 matches at 13 bases. Germline CDR1 is SNHLY and CDR2 is FYNNEI. V was clipped by 4 bases and J by 6 bases; unmatched bases: 2. CDR3 length: 15 amino acids. The complete variable domain, with remaining parts taken from reference TRBV2 and TRBJ2-2, reads EPEVTQTPSHQVTQMGQEVILRCVPISNHLYFYWYRQILGQKVEFLVSFYNNEISEKSEIFDDQFSVERPDGSNFTLKIRSTKLEDSAMYFCASSGTSGSPGELFFGEGSRLTVL.

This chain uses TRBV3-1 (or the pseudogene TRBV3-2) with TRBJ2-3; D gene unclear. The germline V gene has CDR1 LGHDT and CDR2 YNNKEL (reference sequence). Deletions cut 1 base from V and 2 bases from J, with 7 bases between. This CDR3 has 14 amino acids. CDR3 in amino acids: CASSQVGATDTQYF. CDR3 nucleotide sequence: TGTGCCAGCAGCCAAGTGGGCGCCACAGATACGCAGTATTTT.

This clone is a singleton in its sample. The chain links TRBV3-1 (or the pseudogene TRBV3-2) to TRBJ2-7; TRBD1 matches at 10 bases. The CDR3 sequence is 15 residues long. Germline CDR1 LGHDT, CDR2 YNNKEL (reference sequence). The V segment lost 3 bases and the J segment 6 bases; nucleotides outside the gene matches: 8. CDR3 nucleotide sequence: TGTGCCAGCAGCCAGAGGACAGGGGGATCAGGCGAGCAGTACTTC. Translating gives CASSQRTGGSGEQYF.

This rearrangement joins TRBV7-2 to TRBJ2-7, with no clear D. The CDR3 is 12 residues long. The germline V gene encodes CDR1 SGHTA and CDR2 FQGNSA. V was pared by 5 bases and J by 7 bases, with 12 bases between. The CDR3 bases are TGTGCCAGCAGCCAGGTTGTGGGGGAGCAGTACTTC. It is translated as CASSQVVGEQYF.

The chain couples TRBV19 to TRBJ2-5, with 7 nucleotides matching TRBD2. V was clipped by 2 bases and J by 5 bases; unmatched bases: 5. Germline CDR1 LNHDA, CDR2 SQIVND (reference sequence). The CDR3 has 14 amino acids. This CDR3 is CASSILAAPETQYF. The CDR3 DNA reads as TGTGCCAGTAGTATACTAGCGGCGCCCGAGACCCAGTACTTC.

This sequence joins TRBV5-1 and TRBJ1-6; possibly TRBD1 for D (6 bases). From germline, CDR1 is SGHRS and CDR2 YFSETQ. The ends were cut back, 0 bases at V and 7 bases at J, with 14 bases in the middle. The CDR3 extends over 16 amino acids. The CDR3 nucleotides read TGCGCCAGCAGCTTGGCCCTGGGGGCAAAAAATTCACCCCTCCACTTT. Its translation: CASSLALGAKNSPLHF.

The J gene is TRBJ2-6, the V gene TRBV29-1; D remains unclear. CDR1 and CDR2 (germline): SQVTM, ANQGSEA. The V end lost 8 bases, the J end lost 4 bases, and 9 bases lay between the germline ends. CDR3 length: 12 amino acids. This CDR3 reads CSPGPGANVLTF. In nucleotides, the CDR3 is TGCAGCCCCGGTCCAGGGGCCAACGTCCTGACTTTC.

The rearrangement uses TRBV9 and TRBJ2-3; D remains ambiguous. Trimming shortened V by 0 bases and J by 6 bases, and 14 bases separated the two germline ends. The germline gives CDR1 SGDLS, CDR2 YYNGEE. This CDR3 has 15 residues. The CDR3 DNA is TGTGCCAGCAGCGTAGCGAAGGGCCCTCAGGATACGCAGTATTTT. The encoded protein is CASSVAKGPQDTQYF.

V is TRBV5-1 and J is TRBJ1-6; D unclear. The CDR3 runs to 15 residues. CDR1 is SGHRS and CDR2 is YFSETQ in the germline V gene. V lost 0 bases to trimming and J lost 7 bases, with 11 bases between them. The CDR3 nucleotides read TGCGCCAGCAGCTTGGCCCAGGCCCGCAATTCACCCCTCCACTTT. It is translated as CASSLAQARNSPLHF.

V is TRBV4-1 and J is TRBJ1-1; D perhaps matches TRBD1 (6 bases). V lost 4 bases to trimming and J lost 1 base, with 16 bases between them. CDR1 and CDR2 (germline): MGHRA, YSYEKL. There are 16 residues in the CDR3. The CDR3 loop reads CASSRLTGTANTEAFF. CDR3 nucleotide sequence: TGCGCCAGCAGCCGCTTGACAGGTACCGCGAACACTGAAGCTTTCTTT.

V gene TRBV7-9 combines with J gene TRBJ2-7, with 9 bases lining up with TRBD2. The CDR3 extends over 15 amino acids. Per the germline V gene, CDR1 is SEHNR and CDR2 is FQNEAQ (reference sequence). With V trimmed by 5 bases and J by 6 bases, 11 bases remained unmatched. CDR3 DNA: TGTGCCAGCAGCCCCGTGACTAGCGGAATAGGCGAGCAGTACTTC. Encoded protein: CASSPVTSGIGEQYF.

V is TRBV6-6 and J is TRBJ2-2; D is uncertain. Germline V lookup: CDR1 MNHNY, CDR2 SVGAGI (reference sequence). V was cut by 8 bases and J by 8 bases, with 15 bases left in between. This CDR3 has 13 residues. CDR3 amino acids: CASLDGYPGELFF. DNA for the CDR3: TGTGCCAGCCTAGACGGGTACCCGGGGGAGCTGTTTTTT.

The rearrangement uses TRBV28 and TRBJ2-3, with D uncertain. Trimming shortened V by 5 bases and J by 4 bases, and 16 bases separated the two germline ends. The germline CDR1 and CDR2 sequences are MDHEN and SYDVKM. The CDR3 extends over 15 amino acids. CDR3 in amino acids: CASSRLPAAADTQYF. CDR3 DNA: TGTGCCAGCAGTCGACTCCCCGCGGCAGCAGATACGCAGTATTTT.

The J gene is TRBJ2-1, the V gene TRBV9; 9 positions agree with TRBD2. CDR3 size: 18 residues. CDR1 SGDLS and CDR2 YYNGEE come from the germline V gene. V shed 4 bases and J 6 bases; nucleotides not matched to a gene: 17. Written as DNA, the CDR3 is TGTGCCAGCAGCTTCTATAAGGGCCGGACTAGCGAGAGCAATGAGCAGTTCTTC. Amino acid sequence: CASSFYKGRTSESNEQFF.

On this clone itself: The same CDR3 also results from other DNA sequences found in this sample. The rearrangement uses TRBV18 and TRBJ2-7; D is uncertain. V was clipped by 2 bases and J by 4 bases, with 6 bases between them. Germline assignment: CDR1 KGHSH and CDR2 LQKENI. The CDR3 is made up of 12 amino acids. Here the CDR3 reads CASSPDPYEQYF. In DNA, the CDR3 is TGTGCCAGCTCACCAGACCCATACGAGCAGTACTTC.

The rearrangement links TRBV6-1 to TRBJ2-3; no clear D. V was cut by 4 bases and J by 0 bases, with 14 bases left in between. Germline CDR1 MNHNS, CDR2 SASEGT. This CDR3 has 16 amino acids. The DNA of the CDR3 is TGTGCCAGCAGTGCCCTACAGTACAGTAGCACAGATACGCAGTATTTT. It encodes CASSALQYSSTDTQYF.

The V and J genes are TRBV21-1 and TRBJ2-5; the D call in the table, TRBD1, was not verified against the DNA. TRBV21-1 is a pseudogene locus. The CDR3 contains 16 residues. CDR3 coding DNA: TGTGCCAGCAGTTCGAACCGGGACAGGGGGAGGGAGACCCAGTACTTC. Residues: CASSSNRDRGRETQYF.